This T cell receptor delta chain was retrieved from a study of human gamma delta and Vdelta1 T cells listed by TCRdb under 2018. Turning to the overall study: Delta One T cells, Vd1+ gamma-delta T cells, were investigated in the study as cytotoxic effectors against acute myeloid leukemia.

This clone is deemed medium-sized (0.01 to 0.1%). Its cognate antigen has yet to be identified. Within one base of it there is no much larger clone, and no base qualities were kept. Other DNA sequences of this sample code for an identical CDR3. The CDR3 runs 21 amino acids, cysteine and phenylalanine included. The kept DNA is CDR3 alone, 63 bases in frame from the first base. Based on the germline V gene, the CDR1 and CDR2 sequences are TSWWSYY and QGS. V and J are trimmed by 1 base and 0 bases, and the gene matches miss 14 bases of the junction. The library was made by PCR. Sequencing used an Illumina MiSeq. TCRdb called clones anew from the public reads via CATT; matching DNA rows were later pooled. The sample table records fewer than 7,000 delta-chain clones; about 9.4% of these occur just once. The ten largest clones take up roughly 15% of the sample.

The receptor was isolated from a human donor in good health. Sequencing was carried out using naive CD27+ Vdelta1 gamma-delta T cells from blood. The rearranged chain carries TRDV1 and TRDJ1, with 13 middle bases fitting TRDD3. The CDR3 loop reads CALGEPRGYWGIRGYTDKLIF. The DNA sequence is as follows: TGTGCTCTTGGGGAACCCAGGGGGTACTGGGGGATACGCGGGTACACCGATAAACTCATCTTT.